This TCR beta chain was retrieved from a study of CD8 T cells in Susac syndrome. Overall study context: At the time their blood was drawn, patients with Susac syndrome were either therapy-naive, on corticosteroids (with some of them also receiving intravenous immunoglobulin), or on intravenous immunoglobulin alone.

As concerns this clonotype: The antigen remains unidentified.

The RNA input was roughly 0.45 to 1 ug, and it was reverse transcribed with random hexamers. TCRdb analysed the immunoSEQ multiplex PCR reads with MiXCR anew, one entry per CDR3 protein. Among roughly 52,000 distinct CDR3 sequences listed, more than 85% were seen once. Per germline, CDR1 SQVTM and CDR2 ANQGSEA. This CDR3 has 12 amino acids. V shed 6 bases and J shed 8 bases, with 14 bases lying between them. Study-wide findings and caveats: CD8+ clones in Susac expanded most in TEMRA cells and active patients.

Sequenced: CD8+ T cells from PBMCs. The V gene is TRBV29-1, the J gene TRBJ2-1, with a possible D match to TRBD1 (5 bases). This TCR derives from a human donor with Susac syndrome. CDR3 loop: CSVQGRSDEQFF. The DNA of the CDR3 is TGCAGCGTGCAGGGAAGAAGCGATGAGCAGTTCTTC.